This is a list of T cell receptor beta chains from one sample in a study of vaccination and CD4 T cells after COVID-19. TCRdb re-called the PCR reads through MiXCR, storing one row per CDR3 protein. The table shows more than 12,000 distinct CDR3 sequences, with around 56% occurring only once. These receptors are not linked to any known antigen. The specimen was CD4+ T cells from blood, cultured in vitro. Source of these receptors: a human donor who had recovered from COVID-19. The CDR3 runs from the conserved cysteine through the conserved F or W. Each record gives: V gene, J gene, CDR3 protein.

TRBV6-1	TRBJ2-5	CASRPTGTRGETQYF
TRBV7-7	TRBJ2-5	CASSPGRETQYF
TRBV7-9	TRBJ1-2	CASSIQGGYGYTF
TRBV21-1	TRBJ1-5	CASSIGQPQHF
TRBV29-1	TRBJ1-1	CSVEDGVNTEAFF
TRBV28	TRBJ1-2	CASSFERGYTF
TRBV24-1	TRBJ2-6	CATSDGGQGAGGANVLTF
TRBV4-1	TRBJ1-1	CASSLTEGEAFF
TRBV7-6	TRBJ2-3	CASSLALGLAGRDTQYF
TRBV19	TRBJ2-2	CASKGTGDWTGELFF
TRBV7-9	TRBJ2-1	CASSLRQGAYNEQFF
TRBV4-1	TRBJ2-3	CASSQDPGGAGTDTQYF
TRBV23-1	-	CASSLRIVGERTYEQYF
TRBV28	TRBJ2-2	CASKRTAGNTGELFF
TRBV7-2	TRBJ1-2	CASSILQGRDGYTF
TRBV6-1	TRBJ2-3	CASSLRGSTDTQYF
TRBV2	TRBJ1-1	CASSGTFNTEAFF
TRBV19	TRBJ1-6	CASSLQGENNSPLHF
TRBV27	TRBJ2-7	CASTSSGGLAGAHEQYF
TRBV6-1	TRBJ2-2	CASSTQGSGELFF
TRBV19	TRBJ1-3	CASSLDLGGYTIYF
TRBV27	TRBJ2-1	CATTNSGSSYNEQFF
TRBV28	TRBJ1-5	CASSRFSGGRLYQPQHF
TRBV19	TRBJ1-1	CASGKGVNTEAFF
TRBV5-5	TRBJ2-6	CASSLAWSSGANVLTF
TRBV14	TRBJ1-1	CASSQDDPTEAFF
TRBV5-4	TRBJ2-1	CASSLDQPNEQFF
TRBV9	TRBJ2-5	CASSSGLFPETQYF
TRBV2	TRBJ2-5	CASRRDSEETQYF
TRBV27	TRBJ1-2	CASSLAPGGVGGYTF
TRBV27	TRBJ2-1	CASSPRLAGPGVNEQFF
TRBV12-3/TRBV12-4	TRBJ2-3	CASSLSPGLGSSTDTQYF
TRBV20-1	TRBJ1-2	CSAKDLQGGNYGYTF
TRBV20-1	TRBJ2-6	CSAREQTGANVLTF
TRBV19	TRBJ1-3	CASMGSGNTIYF
TRBV20-1	TRBJ2-7	CSATTASYEQYF
TRBV19	TRBJ2-5	CASSTPGLKRETQYF
TRBV6-2/TRBV6-3	TRBJ1-2	CASSYPPGQGANYGYTF
TRBV20-1	TRBJ1-5	CSAPDRETYSNQPQHF
TRBV7-3	TRBJ2-1	CASSKQGGNEQFF
TRBV2	TRBJ1-1	CASSYRAGSSTEAFF
TRBV6-1	TRBJ1-2	CASSDEPGQGNYGYTF
TRBV2	TRBJ2-7	CASSVRMREGVEQYF
TRBV28	TRBJ1-1	CASNLPGVNTEAFF
TRBV30	TRBJ1-5	CAWSPGHRGGQPQHF
TRBV27	TRBJ2-7	CASSLGTGGLGEQYF
TRBV20-1	TRBJ2-7	CSAGGWGSEQYF
TRBV6-2/TRBV6-3	TRBJ2-6	CASRTGHSGANVLTF
TRBV7-9	TRBJ2-1	CASSSLRGALNEQFF